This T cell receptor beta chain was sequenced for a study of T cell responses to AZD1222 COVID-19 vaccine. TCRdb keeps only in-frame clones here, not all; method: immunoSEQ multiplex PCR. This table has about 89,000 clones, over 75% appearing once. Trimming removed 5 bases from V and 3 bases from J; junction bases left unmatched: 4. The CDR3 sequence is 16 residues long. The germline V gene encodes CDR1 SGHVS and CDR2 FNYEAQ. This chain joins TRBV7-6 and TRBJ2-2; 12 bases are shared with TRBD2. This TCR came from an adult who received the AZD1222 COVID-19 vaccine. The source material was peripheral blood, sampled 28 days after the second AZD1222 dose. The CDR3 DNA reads TGTGCCAGCAGCCCCAGACTAGCGGGGGACACCGGGGAGCTGTTTTTT. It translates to CASSPRLAGDTGELFF.